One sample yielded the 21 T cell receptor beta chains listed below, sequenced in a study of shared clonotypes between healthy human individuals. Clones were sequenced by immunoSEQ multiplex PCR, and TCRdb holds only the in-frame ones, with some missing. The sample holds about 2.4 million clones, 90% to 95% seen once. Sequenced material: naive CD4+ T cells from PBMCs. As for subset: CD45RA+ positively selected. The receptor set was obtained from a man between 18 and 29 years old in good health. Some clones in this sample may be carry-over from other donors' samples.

CDR3 region: CASSPGGRTSGKDTQYF. The CDR3 DNA reads as TGTGCCAGCAGTCCGGGGGGTCGGACTAGCGGGAAGGATACGCAGTATTTT. J is TRBJ2-3 and V is TRBV28, with 12 bases aligning to TRBD2. CDR1 is MDHEN and CDR2 is SYDVKM in the germline V gene. CDR3 size: 17 residues. With V trimmed by 5 bases and J by 6 bases, 12 bases remained unmatched.

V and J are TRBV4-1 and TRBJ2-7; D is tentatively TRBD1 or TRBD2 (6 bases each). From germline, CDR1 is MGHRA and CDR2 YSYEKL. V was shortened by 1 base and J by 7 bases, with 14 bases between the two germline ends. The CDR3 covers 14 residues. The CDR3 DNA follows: TGCGCCAGCAGCCAAGTACGGGGGCCGGGGGAGCAGTACTTC. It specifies CASSQVRGPGEQYF.

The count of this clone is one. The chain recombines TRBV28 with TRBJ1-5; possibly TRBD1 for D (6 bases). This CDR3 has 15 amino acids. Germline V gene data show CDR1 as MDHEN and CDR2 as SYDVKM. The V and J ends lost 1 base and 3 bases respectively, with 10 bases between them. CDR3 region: CASSLLGGLNQPQHF. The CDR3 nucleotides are TGTGCCAGCAGTTTATTGGGGGGGCTCAATCAGCCCCAGCATTTT.

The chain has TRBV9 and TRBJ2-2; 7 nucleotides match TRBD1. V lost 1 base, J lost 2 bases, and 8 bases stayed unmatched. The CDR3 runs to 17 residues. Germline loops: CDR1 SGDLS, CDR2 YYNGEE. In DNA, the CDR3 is TGTGCCAGCAGCGTACAGGCTGGGACAGATAACACCGGGGAGCTGTTTTTT. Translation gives CASSVQAGTDNTGELFF.

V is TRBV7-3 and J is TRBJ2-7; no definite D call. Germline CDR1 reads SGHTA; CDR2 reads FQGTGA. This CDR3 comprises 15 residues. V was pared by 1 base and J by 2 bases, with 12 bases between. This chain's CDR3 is CASSLSSGITYEQYF. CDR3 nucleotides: TGTGCCAGCAGCTTAAGCAGTGGGATAACCTACGAGCAGTACTTC.

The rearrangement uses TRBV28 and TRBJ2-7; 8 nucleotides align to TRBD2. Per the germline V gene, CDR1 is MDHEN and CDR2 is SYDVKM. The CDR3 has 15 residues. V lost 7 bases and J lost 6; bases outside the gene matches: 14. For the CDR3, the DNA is TGTGCCAGCACCACACCTTTGCGGGGGGCCGGCGAGCAGTACTTC. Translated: CASTTPLRGAGEQYF.

The CDR3 region is CASSPLSGSALEQYF. CDR3 coding DNA: TGTGCCAGCTCACCTCTCAGCGGGAGCGCTCTCGAGCAGTACTTC. This rearrangement joins TRBV18 to TRBJ2-5; TRBD2 matches 8 bases. The J call may be faulty, since TRBJ2-7 better matches the DNA end. From germline, CDR1 is KGHSH and CDR2 LQKENI. This CDR3 is 15 amino acids long.

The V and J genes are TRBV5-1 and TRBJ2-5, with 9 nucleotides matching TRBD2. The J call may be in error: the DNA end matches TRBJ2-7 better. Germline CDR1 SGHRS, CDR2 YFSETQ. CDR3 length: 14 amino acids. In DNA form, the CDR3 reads TGCGCCAGCAGCTTAGCGGGAGGCACCTACGAGCAGTACTTC. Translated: CASSLAGGTYEQYF.

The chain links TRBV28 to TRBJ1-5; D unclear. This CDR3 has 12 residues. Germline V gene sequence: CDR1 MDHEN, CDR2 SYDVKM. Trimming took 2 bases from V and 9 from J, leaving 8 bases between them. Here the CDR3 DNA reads TGTGCCAGCAGTTTAGGTCAACCGCCCCAGCATTTT. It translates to CASSLGQPPQHF.

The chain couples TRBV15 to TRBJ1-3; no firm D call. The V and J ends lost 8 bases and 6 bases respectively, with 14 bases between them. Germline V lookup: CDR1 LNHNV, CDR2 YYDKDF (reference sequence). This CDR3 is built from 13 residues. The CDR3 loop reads CATSRDSVNTIYF. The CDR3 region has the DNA TGTGCCACCTCGCGGGATTCGGTAAACACCATATATTTT.

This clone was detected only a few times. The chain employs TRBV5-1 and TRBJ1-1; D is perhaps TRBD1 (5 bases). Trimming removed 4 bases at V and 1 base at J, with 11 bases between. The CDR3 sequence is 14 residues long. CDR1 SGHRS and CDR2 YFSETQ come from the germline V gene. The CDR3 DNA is TGCGCCAGCAGCATGGGGCATACGAACACTGAAGCTTTCTTT. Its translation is CASSMGHTNTEAFF.

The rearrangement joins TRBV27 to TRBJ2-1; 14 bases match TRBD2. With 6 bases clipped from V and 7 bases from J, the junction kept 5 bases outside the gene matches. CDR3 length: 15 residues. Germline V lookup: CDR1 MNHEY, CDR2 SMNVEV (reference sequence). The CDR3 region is CASRRTSGRWNEQFF. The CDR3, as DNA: TGTGCCAGCAGGCGGACTAGCGGGAGGTGGAATGAGCAGTTCTTC.

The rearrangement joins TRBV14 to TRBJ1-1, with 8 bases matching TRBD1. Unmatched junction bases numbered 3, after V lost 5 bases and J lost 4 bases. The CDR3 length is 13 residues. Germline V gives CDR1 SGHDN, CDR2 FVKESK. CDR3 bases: TGTGCCAGCAGCTGGGGACAGGTCACTGAAGCTTTCTTT. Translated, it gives CASSWGQVTEAFF.

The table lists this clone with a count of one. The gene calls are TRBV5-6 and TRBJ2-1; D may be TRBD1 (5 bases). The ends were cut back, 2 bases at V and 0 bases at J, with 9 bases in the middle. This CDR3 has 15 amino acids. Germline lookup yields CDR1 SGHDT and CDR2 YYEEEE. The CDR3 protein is CASSFWGFSYNEQFF. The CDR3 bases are TGTGCCAGCAGCTTTTGGGGCTTCTCCTACAATGAGCAGTTCTTC.

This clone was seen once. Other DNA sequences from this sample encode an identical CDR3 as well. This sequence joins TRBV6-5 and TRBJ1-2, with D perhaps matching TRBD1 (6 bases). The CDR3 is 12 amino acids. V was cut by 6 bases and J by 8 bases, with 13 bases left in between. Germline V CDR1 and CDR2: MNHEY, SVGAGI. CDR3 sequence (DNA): TGTGCCAGCAGCAACAGGGCAGGAGGCTACACCTTC. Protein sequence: CASSNRAGGYTF.

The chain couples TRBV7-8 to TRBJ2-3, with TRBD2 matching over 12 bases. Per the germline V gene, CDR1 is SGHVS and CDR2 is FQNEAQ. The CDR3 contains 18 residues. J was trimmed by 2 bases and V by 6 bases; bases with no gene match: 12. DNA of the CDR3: TGTGCCAGCAGGTCTCGCCCGGGGACTAGCGGGCTCACAGATACGCAGTATTTT. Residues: CASRSRPGTSGLTDTQYF.

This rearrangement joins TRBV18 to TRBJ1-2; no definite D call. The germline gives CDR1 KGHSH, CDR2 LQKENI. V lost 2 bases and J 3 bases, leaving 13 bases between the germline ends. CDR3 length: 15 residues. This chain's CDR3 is CASSPILGRDYGYTF. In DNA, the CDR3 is TGTGCCAGCTCACCAATCTTAGGGAGGGACTATGGCTACACCTTC.

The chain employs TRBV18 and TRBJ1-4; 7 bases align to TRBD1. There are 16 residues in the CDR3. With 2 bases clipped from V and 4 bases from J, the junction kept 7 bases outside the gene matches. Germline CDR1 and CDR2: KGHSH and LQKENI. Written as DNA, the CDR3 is TGTGCCAGCTCACCATCGTTGGGACAGAATAATGAAAAACTGTTTTTT. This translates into CASSPSLGQNNEKLFF.

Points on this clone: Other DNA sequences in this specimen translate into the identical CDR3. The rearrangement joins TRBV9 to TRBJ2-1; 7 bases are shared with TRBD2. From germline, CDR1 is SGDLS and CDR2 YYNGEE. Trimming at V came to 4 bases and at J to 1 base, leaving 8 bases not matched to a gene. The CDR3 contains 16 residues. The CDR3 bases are TGTGCCAGCAGCCCCAGAGCTAGCGGATCCTACAATGAGCAGTTCTTC. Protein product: CASSPRASGSYNEQFF.

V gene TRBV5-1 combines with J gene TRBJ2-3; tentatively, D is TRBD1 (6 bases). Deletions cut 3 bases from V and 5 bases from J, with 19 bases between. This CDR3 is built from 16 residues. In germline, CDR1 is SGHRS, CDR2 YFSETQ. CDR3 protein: CASSWGRAPAGDTQYF. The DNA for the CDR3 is TGCGCCAGCAGCTGGGGGCGGGCTCCAGCCGGAGATACGCAGTATTTT.

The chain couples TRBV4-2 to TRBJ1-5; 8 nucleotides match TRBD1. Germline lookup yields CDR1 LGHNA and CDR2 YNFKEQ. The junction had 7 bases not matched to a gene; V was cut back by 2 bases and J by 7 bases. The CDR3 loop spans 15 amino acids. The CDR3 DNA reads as TGTGCCAGCAGCCAACCAACGACAGGGGTCCAGCCCCAGCATTTT. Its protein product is CASSQPTTGVQPQHF.